This TCR beta chain appears in the sequencing data of a study of T cell responses to AZD1222 COVID-19 vaccine. General observations from the study: Seropositivity was recorded at baseline in only a handful of AZD1222 recipients. Across spike, vaccine-associated CD4 TCRs were found, dominant at 160-218 and 743-854. The donor group comprised mostly white British people and more females; the analysis possibly underestimated clonal diversity.

The CDR3 totals 15 residues. The germline V gene encodes CDR1 MNHEY and CDR2 SVGAGI. Trimming shortened V by 8 bases and J by 10 bases, and 21 bases separated the two germline ends. On this clone itself: The antigen is undetermined.

The protocol was immunoSEQ multiplex PCR, while the TCRdb copy is restricted to in-frame clones and leaves out a portion. The sample consists of around 200,000 clones, roughly 94% of them appearing once. The sequence was collected from an adult who received the AZD1222 COVID-19 vaccine. Material: peripheral blood, obtained 28 days after the second AZD1222 dose. The chain combines TRBV6-5 with TRBJ1-6; weak D call: TRBD1 (6 bases). The CDR3 sequence: CASLSSGGAGSPLHF. The CDR3, as DNA: TGTGCCAGCTTGTCCTCGGGGGGGGCCGGGTCACCCCTCCACTTT.